A single sample is the source of the 30 T cell receptor beta chains below, sequenced in a study of control samples from healthy donors and cancer patients. TCRdb's table, derived via immunoSEQ multiplex PCR, lists solely in-frame clones and lacks some. The sample includes roughly 26,000 clones, 82% of them seen just once. Sequencing was carried out using PBMCs. The source is a man aged 55 to 70 with colorectal cancer.

V gene TRBV29-1 combines with J gene TRBJ1-4; D is undetermined. The CDR3 is 12 amino acids. Looked up from germline, CDR1 is SQVTM and CDR2 is ANQGSEA. With 6 bases removed from V and 2 bases from J, the gap between germline ends came to 7 bases. The chain's CDR3 is CSVLSTNEKLFF. In nucleotides, the CDR3 is TGCAGCGTCCTATCTACTAATGAAAAACTGTTTTTT.

The chain has TRBV2 and TRBJ2-7; D is unresolved. There are 11 residues in the CDR3. Per germline, CDR1 SNHLY and CDR2 FYNNEI. Trimming removed 8 bases from V and 0 bases from J, with 5 bases in between. The CDR3 DNA reads TGTGCCAGCCGAATCTCCTACGAGCAGTACTTC. It encodes CASRISYEQYF.

The chain carries TRBV27 and TRBJ2-1, with TRBD2 matching over 7 bases. The CDR3 spans 16 residues. V shed 4 bases, J shed 0 bases, and the junction held 6 bases outside the gene matches. CDR1 MNHEY and CDR2 SMNVEV come from the germline V gene (reference sequence). The CDR3 DNA reads TGTGCCAGCAGTTCGCGCGGGGGAAGCTCCTACAATGAGCAGTTCTTC. Protein product: CASSSRGGSSYNEQFF.

The chain has TRBV3-1 (or the pseudogene TRBV3-2) and TRBJ1-1; D remains unclear. Trimming stripped 4 bases from V and 3 bases from J, with 9 bases between. There are 13 residues in the CDR3. Germline lookup yields CDR1 LGHDT and CDR2 YNNKEL (reference sequence). CDR3 sequence reads: CASSPDTYTEAFF. CDR3 nucleotide sequence: TGTGCCAGCAGCCCAGACACCTACACTGAAGCTTTCTTT.

The V gene is TRBV4-3, the J gene TRBJ1-2, with D possibly TRBD1 on 5 matching bases. In germline, CDR1 is LGHNA, CDR2 YSLEER. This CDR3 has 15 amino acids. Trimming took 4 bases from V and 0 from J, leaving 12 bases between them. For the CDR3, the DNA is TGCGCCAGCAGCCCGTCCAGGGAACCTAACTATGGCTACACCTTC. This sequence encodes CASSPSREPNYGYTF.

This chain joins TRBV18 and TRBJ1-4; D remains unclear. The germline V gene has CDR1 KGHSH and CDR2 LQKENI. This CDR3 has 14 residues. V dropped 6 bases and J dropped 14 bases, with 22 bases sitting between them. CDR3 DNA sequence: TGTGCCAGCTCCCCTCAAGGGCCCCCGGAAATTCTGTTTTTT. Residues: CASSPQGPPEILFF.

The chain carries TRBV28 and TRBJ2-7; weak D call: TRBD2 (7 bases). The V gene's germline CDR1 is MDHEN and CDR2 SYDVKM. The germline V and J ends were trimmed by 2 bases and 3 bases, with 11 bases remaining between them. CDR3 length equals 14 residues. The CDR3 region has the DNA TGTGCCAGCAGTTTAGGCGGGGGCCTCTACGAGCAGTACGTC. Its translation: CASSLGGGLYEQYV.

The rearrangement joins TRBV4-1 to TRBJ1-1, with no clear D. V was pared by 3 bases and J by 2 bases, with 10 bases between. This CDR3 has 14 amino acids. Germline V gives CDR1 MGHRA, CDR2 YSYEKL. For the CDR3, the DNA is TGCGCCAGCAGCCATCACGGGATCAACACTGAAGCTTTCTTT. As protein: CASSHHGINTEAFF.

The rearrangement uses TRBV13 and TRBJ2-7; unclear D gene. The CDR3 is 14 residues long. From germline, CDR1 is PRHDT and CDR2 FYEKMQ (reference sequence). V was cut by 5 bases and J by 7 bases, with 18 bases left in between. The CDR3 here is CASSPYARVGEQYV. The DNA of the CDR3 is TGTGCCAGCAGCCCATACGCCAGAGTGGGAGAGCAGTACGTC.

The CDR3 is CATSPAGTGNYGYTF. CDR3 in DNA: TGTGCCACCAGCCCAGCCGGGACAGGGAACTATGGCTACACCTTC. The chain has TRBV24-1 and TRBJ1-2, with 9 nucleotides matching TRBD1. The V segment lost 7 bases and the J segment 2 bases; nucleotides outside the gene matches: 7. The CDR3 length is 15 residues. Germline loops: CDR1 KGHDR, CDR2 SFDVKD.

This chain uses TRBV7-6 with TRBJ1-1; the D is unclear. This CDR3 contains 14 residues. In germline, CDR1 is SGHVS, CDR2 FNYEAQ. V lost 3 bases and J lost 1, with 9 bases in between. As DNA, the CDR3 is TGTGCCAGCAGCTTCGGGGAGGGGAACACTGAAGCTTTCTTT. Protein sequence: CASSFGEGNTEAFF.

The chain links TRBV5-4 to TRBJ1-2, with D maybe TRBD1 (6 bases). Trimming cost V 3 bases and J 4 bases, with 16 bases left between them. Per the germline V gene, CDR1 is SGHNT and CDR2 is YYREEE (reference sequence). The CDR3 is 15 amino acids. This chain's CDR3 is CASSSPGEVGYGYTF. The CDR3 coding sequence is TGTGCCAGCAGCTCCCCAGGGGAGGTAGGCTATGGCTACACCTTC.

This clone was seen once. The CDR3 region has the DNA TGTGCTAGTGGTTTGGGAGTGGGGACAGATACGCAGTATTTT. It specifies CASGLGVGTDTQYF. The J gene is TRBJ2-3, the V gene TRBV12-5; D gene ambiguous. With 1 base removed from V and 3 bases from J, the gap between germline ends came to 8 bases. CDR3 length: 14 residues. Germline lookup yields CDR1 LGHNT and CDR2 FRNRAP. Based on the CDR3 plus reference TRBV12-5 and TRBJ2-3, the full variable domain is DARVTQTPRHKVTEMGQEVTMRCQPILGHNTVFWYRQTMMQGLELLAYFRNRAPLDDSGMPKDRFSAEMPDATLATLKIQPSEPRDSAVYFCASGLGVGTDTQYFGPGTRLTVL.

This rearrangement joins TRBV3-1 (or the pseudogene TRBV3-2) to TRBJ1-1, with 7 nucleotides matching TRBD1. This CDR3 contains 14 residues. Germline V gives CDR1 LGHDT, CDR2 YNNKEL (reference sequence). J was trimmed by 0 bases and V by 7 bases; bases with no gene match: 5. CDR3 in amino acids: CASNQGQMNTEAFF. CDR3 nucleotides: TGTGCCAGCAACCAGGGACAGATGAACACTGAAGCTTTCTTT.

The J gene is TRBJ1-1, the V gene TRBV2; 7 bases agree with TRBD1. The CDR3 is 17 amino acids. Trimming cost V 4 bases and J 0 bases; bases outside gene matches: 11. The V gene's germline CDR1 is SNHLY and CDR2 FYNNEI. The CDR3 loop reads CASSVGQGGRMNTEAFF. CDR3 nucleotides: TGTGCCAGCAGTGTGGGGCAGGGGGGTCGTATGAACACTGAAGCTTTCTTT.

The table lists this clone with a count of one. The chain joins TRBV5-1 to TRBJ2-5; 10 nucleotides align to TRBD2. The CDR3 is made up of 16 amino acids. Trimming at V came to 2 bases and at J to 2 bases, leaving 6 bases not matched to a gene. CDR1 is SGHRS, CDR2 YFSETQ, per germline. The CDR3: CASSLIAGGVQETQYF. The DNA for the CDR3 is TGCGCCAGCAGCTTAATAGCGGGGGGCGTACAAGAGACCCAGTACTTC.

This clone was picked up one time. The gene calls are TRBV6-4 and TRBJ1-1, with D possibly matching TRBD1 (5 bases). V was clipped by 2 bases and J by 7 bases, with 14 bases between them. Germline CDR1 is MRHNA and CDR2 is SNTAGT. The CDR3 length is 14 residues. In DNA, the CDR3 is TGTGCCAGCAGTGACGGGCAGGGATCAAATGAAGCTTTCTTT. Translation gives CASSDGQGSNEAFF.

The chain recombines TRBV6-6 with TRBJ1-4, with TRBD1 matching over 7 bases. Trimming at V came to 4 bases and at J to 12 bases, leaving 8 bases not matched to a gene. Germline values: CDR1 MNHNY, CDR2 SVGAGI (reference sequence). This CDR3 has 13 residues. CDR3 sequence (DNA): TGTGCCAGCAGTTTCTATCAGGGGGTGGAACTGTTTTTT. Translated, it gives CASSFYQGVELFF.

J is TRBJ2-2 and V is TRBV10-3, with 14 bases fitting TRBD2. CDR1 is ENHRY, CDR2 SYGVKD, per germline. This CDR3 is 20 amino acids long. J gave up 0 bases and V 6 bases, and 12 bases lay outside the gene matches. CDR3 protein: CAISHPGLAGDKTNTGELFF. CDR3 sequence (DNA): TGTGCCATCAGCCATCCGGGACTAGCGGGGGATAAAACGAACACCGGGGAGCTGTTTTTT.

The chain combines TRBV7-9 with TRBJ2-3; D unclear. CDR1 and CDR2 from the germline V gene are SEHNR and FQNEAQ (reference sequence). V gave up 3 bases and J gave up 2 bases, with 3 bases separating them. The CDR3 spans 12 residues. The CDR3 nucleotides are TGTGCCAGCAGCTTCTCCACAGATACGCAGTATTTT. This gives the protein CASSFSTDTQYF.

J is TRBJ1-3 and V is TRBV14; TRBD1 agrees at 8 bases. This CDR3 has 18 residues. Germline lookup yields CDR1 SGHDN and CDR2 FVKESK. The V segment lost 3 bases and the J segment 2 bases; nucleotides outside the gene matches: 12. The CDR3 sequence: CASSQVKGDRRTGNTIYF. The CDR3 coding sequence is TGTGCCAGCAGCCAGGTTAAGGGGGACAGGAGGACTGGAAACACCATATATTTT.

This clone has a handful of counts. CDR3 residues: CASSRRPMSRDPNTGELFF. For the CDR3, the DNA is TGCGCCAGCAGCCGCCGGCCCATGAGCCGGGATCCGAACACCGGGGAGCTGTTTTTT. V usage is TRBV5-1 and J usage is TRBJ2-2; D is perhaps TRBD2 (5 bases). The CDR3 contains 19 residues. Between the trimmed V and J ends, which lost 4 bases and 0 bases, there was a span of 22 bases. CDR1 and CDR2 (germline): SGHRS, YFSETQ. Supplemented by reference TRBV5-1 and TRBJ2-2, the full variable domain reads KAGVTQTPRYLIKTRGQQVTLSCSPISGHRSVSWYQQTPGQGLQFLFEYFSETQRNKGNFPGRFSGRQFSNSRSEMNVSTLELGDSALYLCASSRRPMSRDPNTGELFFGEGSRLTVL.

This clone appeared a few times. The genes are TRBV5-1 and TRBJ1-5; maybe TRBD1 (6 bases). The ends were cut back, 1 base at V and 3 bases at J, with 11 bases in the middle. The germline CDR1 and CDR2 sequences are SGHRS and YFSETQ. The CDR3 has 15 amino acids. For the CDR3, the DNA is TGCGCCAGCAGCTTGTCTGGGGGCTTCAATCAGCCCCAGCATTTT. Protein sequence: CASSLSGGFNQPQHF.

The gene calls are TRBV25-1 and TRBJ2-7; D uncertain. CDR1 MGHDK and CDR2 SYGVNS come from the germline V gene. V gave up 3 bases and J gave up 6 bases, with 12 bases separating them. The CDR3 spans 13 residues. The CDR3 sequence is CASSEPLATEQYV. CDR3 DNA: TGTGCCAGCAGTGAGCCGCTTGCGACCGAGCAGTACGTC.

CDR3 region: CASSLTAPTGADTQYF. The CDR3 DNA reads TGTGCCAGCAGTTTGACAGCTCCCACTGGTGCAGATACGCAGTATTTT. The genes are TRBV27 and TRBJ2-3, with a tentative D call TRBD1 (5 bases). Per germline, CDR1 MNHEY and CDR2 SMNVEV (reference sequence). V was clipped by 3 bases and J by 4 bases, with 17 bases between them. This CDR3 is built from 16 residues.

The chain uses TRBV3-1 (or the pseudogene TRBV3-2) and TRBJ1-1; D gene uncertain. V dropped 5 bases and J dropped 1 base, with 8 bases sitting between them. Germline CDR1 and CDR2: LGHDT and YNNKEL (reference sequence). The CDR3 is 13 amino acids. The CDR3 region is CASSSGKNTEAFF. The CDR3 DNA follows: TGTGCCAGCAGCTCCGGAAAGAACACTGAAGCTTTCTTT.

The chain joins TRBV21-1 to TRBJ1-5. TRBV21-1 is designated a pseudogene. The CDR3 length is 16 residues. The CDR3 DNA follows: TGTGCCAGCAGGTTGATTCCGGGACTTAGAGATCAGCCCCAGCATTTT. This encodes CASRLIPGLRDQPQHF.

This chain uses TRBV19 with TRBJ1-4; TRBD1 might be the D (5 bases). Germline assignment: CDR1 LNHDA and CDR2 SQIVND (reference sequence). Trimming cost V 3 bases and J 4 bases, with 12 bases left between them. The CDR3 runs to 15 residues. The CDR3 DNA follows: TGTGCCAGTAGTATCGGGGGACGTCTTAATGAAAAACTGTTTTTT. Encoded protein: CASSIGGRLNEKLFF.

V and J are TRBV7-8 and TRBJ2-1, with 11 bases fitting TRBD2. CDR3 length: 15 amino acids. Germline V CDR1 and CDR2: SGHVS, FQNEAQ. V shed 5 bases, J shed 7 bases, and the junction held 7 bases outside the gene matches. The CDR3 DNA follows: TGTGCCAGCAGCCCGTTAGCGGGGGGGCAAAATGAGCAGTTCTTC. Amino acids: CASSPLAGGQNEQFF.

The rearrangement links TRBV30 to TRBJ2-1, with D tentatively TRBD1 (5 bases). The CDR3 totals 14 residues. Looked up from germline, CDR1 is GTSNPN and CDR2 is SVGIG (reference sequence). Trimming left V 4 bases short and J 0 bases short, with 10 bases between. The DNA for the CDR3 is TGTGCCTGGAAGACAGTGAGCTCCTACAATGAGCAGTTCTTC. Protein product: CAWKTVSSYNEQFF.